These 13 T cell receptor beta chains originate from one sample sequenced in a study of OX40 agonist ivuxolimab in advanced cancers. Profiled with immunoSEQ multiplex PCR; TCRdb holds only in-frame clones, not every one. This sample carries some 70,000 clones, just over 85% of them seen once, and the ten largest clones take less than 3%. Sequences were derived from CD4+ or CD8+ T cells sorted from blood, sampled in a trial of the OX40 agonist ivuxolimab. These receptors came from an adult with an advanced solid tumor such as melanoma, head and neck, liver or kidney cancer.

This chain links TRBV11-2 with TRBJ2-3; perhaps TRBD2 as D (7 bases). In germline, CDR1 is SGHAT, CDR2 FQNNGV. This CDR3 is 18 amino acids long. V dropped 3 bases and J dropped 1 base, with 20 bases sitting between them. CDR3 protein: CASSLDGGPSPGTDTQYF. As DNA, the CDR3 is TGTGCCAGCAGCTTGGACGGGGGGCCGTCGCCAGGCACAGATACGCAGTATTTT.

The chain carries TRBV5-5 and TRBJ2-2; a possible D gene is TRBD2 (6 bases). The CDR3 consists of 14 residues. Germline V lookup: CDR1 SGHKS, CDR2 YYEKEE (reference sequence). V was shortened by 2 bases and J by 7 bases, with 12 bases between the two germline ends. CDR3 coding DNA: TGTGCCAGCAGCTTAGCGGGTACGAGCGGGGAGCTGTTTTTT. Its translation is CASSLAGTSGELFF.

The chain joins TRBV28 to TRBJ2-3, with 7 positions matching TRBD2. Germline values: CDR1 MDHEN, CDR2 SYDVKM. The CDR3 length is 13 residues. V lost 7 bases and J lost 5; bases outside the gene matches: 6. The chain's CDR3 is CASTTAGEDTQYF. The CDR3 bases are TGTGCCAGCACTACGGCGGGGGAAGATACGCAGTATTTT.

This sequence joins TRBV7-8 and TRBJ2-1; 11 bases are a match to TRBD2. The CDR3 runs to 17 residues. The germline CDR1 and CDR2 sequences are SGHVS and FQNEAQ. J was trimmed by 3 bases and V by 5 bases; bases with no gene match: 9. CDR3 DNA: TGTGCCAGCAGCCCCAGAGGTAGCGGGGGGGGCTACAATGAGCAGTTCTTC. This encodes CASSPRGSGGGYNEQFF.

CDR3: CASSVRDSYTPANTEAFF. CDR3 in DNA: TGTGCCAGCAGCGTCAGGGACAGCTACACTCCCGCAAACACTGAAGCTTTCTTT. The chain is built from TRBV5-5 and TRBJ1-1, with 7 bases that match TRBD1. The CDR3 length is 18 residues. Trimming cost V 4 bases and J 2 bases; bases outside gene matches: 17. Germline V CDR1 and CDR2: SGHKS, YYEKEE (reference sequence).

This rearrangement joins TRBV11-2 to TRBJ2-2; 10 nucleotides align to TRBD2. CDR3 length equals 16 residues. CDR1 is SGHAT and CDR2 is FQNNGV in the germline V gene. J lost 6 bases, V lost 4 bases, and 8 bases had no gene match. CDR3 region: CASSSTSGHQPGELFF. The CDR3 bases are TGTGCCAGCAGCTCGACTAGCGGGCACCAGCCCGGGGAGCTGTTTTTT.

V and J are TRBV11-3 and TRBJ2-5; TRBD2 matches 7 bases. The CDR3 has 19 amino acids. From germline, CDR1 is SGHNT and CDR2 YENEEA. V was clipped by 3 bases and J by 1 base; unmatched bases: 17. DNA for the CDR3: TGTGCCAGCAGCTTGACCGTAGGGGCTAGCGGAACCTCCCAAGAGACCCAGTACTTC. Protein: CASSLTVGASGTSQETQYF. Together with reference TRBV11-3 and TRBJ2-5, the CDR3 gives the full variable domain: EAGVVQSPRYKIIEKKQPVAFWCNPISGHNTLYWYLQNLGQGPELLIRYENEEAVDDSQLPKDRFSAERLKGVDSTLKIQPAELGDSAVYLCASSLTVGASGTSQETQYFGPGTRLLVL.

The chain recombines TRBV2 with TRBJ2-3; weak D call: TRBD1 (6 bases). CDR3 length: 15 residues. The germline gives CDR1 SNHLY, CDR2 FYNNEI. V was clipped by 6 bases and J by 2 bases, with 15 bases between them. The CDR3 here is CASRVDRFPTDTQYF. CDR3 DNA: TGTGCCAGCAGAGTTGACAGGTTTCCCACAGATACGCAGTATTTT.

The V and J genes are TRBV29-1 and TRBJ1-5, with 9 positions matching TRBD1. Per the germline V gene, CDR1 is SQVTM and CDR2 is ANQGSEA. V gave up 4 bases and J gave up 3 bases; unmatched junction bases: 10. The CDR3 loop spans 16 amino acids. The CDR3 DNA sequence: TGCAGCGTTGGGGGTACAGGGGGCAATGTCAATCAGCCCCAGCATTTT. Its translation is CSVGGTGGNVNQPQHF.

The chain has TRBV2 and TRBJ2-7; D possibly corresponds to TRBD2 (5 bases). The V end was cut by 6 bases, the J end by 6 bases, with 18 bases between. Germline CDR1 and CDR2: SNHLY and FYNNEI. CDR3 length: 14 residues. This CDR3 is CASRARTGPAEQYF. In nucleotides, the CDR3 is TGTGCCAGCAGGGCCCGGACTGGCCCCGCCGAGCAGTACTTC.

CDR3 sequence: CASSLGAGANVLTF. CDR3 sequence (DNA): TGTGCCAGCAGCTTAGGGGCCGGGGCCAACGTCCTGACTTTC. V and J are TRBV5-6 and TRBJ2-6; D might be TRBD1 (5 bases). Trimming left V 2 bases short and J 4 bases short, with 7 bases between. Germline lookup yields CDR1 SGHDT and CDR2 YYEEEE. This CDR3 spans 14 amino acids.

This clone was seen once. This sequence joins TRBV30 and TRBJ2-1; TRBD1 matches at 9 bases. The CDR3 runs to 13 residues. Germline lookup yields CDR1 GTSNPN and CDR2 SVGIG (reference sequence). Germline trimming cut 1 base from V and 9 bases from J; bases unmatched to any gene: 4. CDR3 coding DNA: TGTGCCTGGAGTGGACAGGGGGGGACTGAGCAGTTCTTC. It codes for CAWSGQGGTEQFF.

CDR3 loop: CASSLAGGSTEKLFF. The CDR3 coding sequence is TGTGCCAGCAGCTTGGCGGGGGGCTCTACCGAAAAACTGTTTTTT. This sequence joins TRBV5-4 and TRBJ1-4; a weak D match, TRBD1 (6 bases). Germline V CDR1 and CDR2: SGHNT, YYREEE (reference sequence). With 0 bases removed from V and 8 bases from J, the gap between germline ends came to 14 bases. CDR3 length equals 15 residues. Full variable domain (missing parts from reference TRBV5-4 and TRBJ1-4): ETGVTQSPTHLIKTRGQQVTLRCSSQSGHNTVSWYQQALGQGPQFIFQYYREEENGRGNFPPRFSGLQFPNYSSELNVNALELDDSALYLCASSLAGGSTEKLFFGSGTQLSVL.